This TCR beta chain derives from a study of shared clonotypes between healthy human individuals (dated by TCRdb to between 2020 and 2021). For context, the study as a whole: Two women and three men aged 18 to 49 years were included in the cohort. Between about 0.8 and 9.5 billion PBMCs per donor were obtained by leukapheresis. For each donor, three plates each were used for CD4 naive and CD4 memory, two plates were used for CD8 naive, and one plate was used for CD8 memory. To increase sequencing depth and limit assay-specific biases, different laboratories used diverse techniques to prepare libraries and sequence TCR repertoires. The study deeply sequenced blood TCR repertoires of five healthy adults to estimate repertoire size and the extent of clonotype sharing between individuals.

Study-level results and caveats: Compared with non-shared clonotypes, clonotypes shared by all four sorted-subset donors had higher generation probabilities. Rarefaction of sorted-subset datasets indicated incomplete sequencing despite the large sequencing depth. The genetic and exposure-history diversity represented was limited by the small number of donors. Pairwise subsampling led to the expectation that sequencing depth would affect the degree of clonotype sharing among donors. Sampling was limited to blood, and TCR repertoires in tissue likely differ from TCR repertoires in blood. Naive subsets generally had larger estimated clonotype richness than memory subsets did. When several donors were compared, the shared fraction of clonotypes was around 5% for naive CD4, less than 4% for naive CD8, roughly 2.5% for memory CD4, and around 0.37% for memory CD8.

The donors were healthy, HIV-negative adults who had no recently reported acute infections or vaccinations. Every donor was a Caucasian adult living in Nashville, Tennessee, USA. CD4+ T cells were enriched by magnetic negative selection; naive cells were then positively selected on CD45RA, and the negative fraction formed the memory subset. After blood collection by leukapheresis, PBMCs were isolated using Ficoll-Histopaque density gradient centrifugation and then cryopreserved in the vapor phase of liquid nitrogen. Analytical flow cytometry was used to check the purity and quantity of each magnetically sorted T cell population. From each sorted fraction, genomic DNA was isolated and quantified by UV absorbance on a Nanodrop 2000c. The germline V gene encodes CDR1 SQVTM and CDR2 ANQGSEA. V lost 7 bases and J lost 9 bases; the stretch between them is 19 bases long. The CDR3 goes from the cysteine to the phenylalanine over 13 residues. Of all the DNA, just the CDR3 is kept, 39 bases in frame from base 1.

TCR CDR3 regions were amplified from genomic DNA by multiplex PCR using the deep immunoSEQ assay. For each cell subset, the extracted genomic DNA was distributed evenly across all wells of several immunoSEQ 96-well plates, and each plate served as one replicate. For sorted subsets, each replicate PCR was loaded with about 0.2 ug genomic DNA, equivalent to 25,000 to 30,000 T cell genomes. The purified libraries were quantified using a Qubit 3.0 fluorometer, sized with a Bioanalyzer 2100, and then quantified again using the KAPA Library Quantification kit. Every immunoSEQ 96-well plate was sequenced on a dedicated single-read 150-cycle Illumina NextSeq 550 flow cell. As for the authors' bioinformatics: Because only junctional sequences without quality scores were contained in the immunoSEQ output, filtering matching that applied to full-length reads could not be performed. To assign V/J genes and CDR3, sequences were annotated against IMGT germline references using PyIR, a Python wrapper for IgBLAST v1.9. Any read was removed if the V/J assignment was weak (E-value above 1e-6), the CDR3 was missing, or the read contained stop codons, out-of-frame junctions, or ambiguous translated residues. V3J clonotypes were defined by identical inferred V gene, J gene, and CDR3 amino acid sequence. Percentage overlap between repertoires was computed as shared unique clonotypes divided by the size of the smaller repertoire. Repertoire richness was assessed with RTK rarefaction, the Chao1 estimator, and Recon v2.1 estimates of unobserved clonotypes. OLGA was used to compute generation probabilities for all TCRbeta clonotypes that the gDNA method yielded from four donors. TCRdb took this table from immuneACCESS and kept in-frame rearrangements with V and J called. Such tables lack part of the clones; where checked against another copy, unresolved V genes explain under half of the gap, and the rest is unexplained. Clone size and V and J calls were adopted from that table, with D and trimming inferred from the DNA. For this sample the table gives approximately 2.3 million clones, of which approximately 93% were detected only once. The ten largest clones take up approximately 0.4% of the sample.

In regard to this clone: Its recognized antigen is unknown. The record has no base qualities; no much larger clone is one base away.

The sequence was obtained from a man younger than 35 in good health. Some clones in this sample may be carry-over from other donors' samples. The chain joins TRBV29-1 to TRBJ2-1, with no reliable assignment of the D segment. Sequencing was done on a sample of naive CD4+ T cells from PBMCs. In the paper's terms, the cell subset or site label means: CD45RA+ positively selected. This receptor has the CDR3 CSASKGHGTEQFF. DNA sequence: TGCAGCGCGTCTAAAGGGCATGGCACTGAGCAGTTCTTC.